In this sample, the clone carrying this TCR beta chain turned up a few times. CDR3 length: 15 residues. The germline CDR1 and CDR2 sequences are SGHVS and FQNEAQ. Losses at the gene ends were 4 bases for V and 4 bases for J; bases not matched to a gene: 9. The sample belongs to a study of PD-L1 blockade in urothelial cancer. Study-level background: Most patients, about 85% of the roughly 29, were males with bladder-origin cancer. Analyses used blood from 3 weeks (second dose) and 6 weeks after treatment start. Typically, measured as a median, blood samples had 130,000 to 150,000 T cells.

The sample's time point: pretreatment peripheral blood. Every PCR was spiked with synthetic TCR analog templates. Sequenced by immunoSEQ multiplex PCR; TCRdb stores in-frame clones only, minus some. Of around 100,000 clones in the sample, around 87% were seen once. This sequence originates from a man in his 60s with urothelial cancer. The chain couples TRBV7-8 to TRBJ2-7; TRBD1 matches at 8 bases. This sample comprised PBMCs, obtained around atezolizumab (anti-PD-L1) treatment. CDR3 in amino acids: CASSSRQGNSYEQYF. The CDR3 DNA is TGTGCCAGCAGCTCTCGACAGGGGAATTCGTACGAGCAGTACTTC. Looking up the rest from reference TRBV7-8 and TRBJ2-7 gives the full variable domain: GAGVSQSPRYKVAKRGQDVALRCDPISGHVSLFWYQQALGQGPEFLTYFQNEAQLDKSGLPSDRFFAERPEGSVSTLKIQRTQQEDSAVYLCASSSRQGNSYEQYFGPGTRLTVT.